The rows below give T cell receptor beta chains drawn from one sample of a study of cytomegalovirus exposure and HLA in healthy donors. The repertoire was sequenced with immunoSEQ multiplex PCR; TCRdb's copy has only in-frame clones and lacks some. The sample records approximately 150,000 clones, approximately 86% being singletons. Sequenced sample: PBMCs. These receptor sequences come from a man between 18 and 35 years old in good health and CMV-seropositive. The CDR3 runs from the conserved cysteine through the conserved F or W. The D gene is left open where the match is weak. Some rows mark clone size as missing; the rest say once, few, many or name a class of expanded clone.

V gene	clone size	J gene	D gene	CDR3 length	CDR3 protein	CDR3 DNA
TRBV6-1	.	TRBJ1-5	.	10	CATSFRPQHF	TGTGCCACCTCTTTTCGGCCCCAGCATTTT
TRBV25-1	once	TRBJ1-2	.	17	CASSASLGGGPNYGYTF	TGTGCCAGCAGTGCATCACTGGGTGGAGGGCCTAACTATGGCTACACCTTC
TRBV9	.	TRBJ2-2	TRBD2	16	CASSRAGTSDTGELFF	TGTGCCAGCAGCCGCGCCGGGACTAGCGACACCGGGGAGCTGTTTTTT
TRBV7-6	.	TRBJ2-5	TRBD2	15	CASSLGGGALETQYF	TGTGCCAGCAGCTTGGGCGGGGGGGCTTTGGAGACCCAGTACTTC
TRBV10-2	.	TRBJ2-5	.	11	CASSSLATQYF	TGCGCCAGCAGTAGTTTGGCGACCCAGTACTTC
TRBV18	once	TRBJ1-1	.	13	CASSGTPNTEAFF	TGTGCCAGCTCGGGGACACCGAACACTGAAGCTTTCTTT
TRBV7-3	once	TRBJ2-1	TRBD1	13	CASSYRGADEQFF	TGTGCCAGCAGCTACAGGGGGGCCGATGAGCAGTTCTTC
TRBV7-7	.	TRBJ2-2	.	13	CASSLKGAGELFF	TGTGCCAGCAGCTTAAAGGGGGCCGGGGAGCTGTTTTTT
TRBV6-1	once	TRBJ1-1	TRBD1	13	CASSTGGNTEAFF	TGTGCCAGCAGCACAGGGGGCAACACTGAAGCTTTCTTT
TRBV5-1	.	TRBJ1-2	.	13	CASSLVGGEGYTF	TGCGCCAGCAGCTTGGTTGGGGGCGAGGGCTACACCTTC
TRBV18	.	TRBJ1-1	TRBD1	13	CASSPGTDTEAFF	TGTGCCAGCTCACCAGGGACAGACACTGAAGCTTTCTTT
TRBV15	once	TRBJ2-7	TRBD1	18	CATSTRLGQGKMNYEQYF	TGTGCCACCAGCACGCGACTGGGACAGGGGAAGATGAACTACGAGCAGTACTTC
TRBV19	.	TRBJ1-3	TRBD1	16	CASSARQGSTGNTIYF	TGTGCCAGTAGTGCTAGACAGGGATCGACTGGAAACACCATATATTTT
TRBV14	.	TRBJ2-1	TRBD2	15	CASSQLAGSYNEQFF	TGTGCCAGCAGCCAATTAGCGGGGTCGTACAATGAGCAGTTCTTC
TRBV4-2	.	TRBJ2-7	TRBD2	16	CASSQVVREPPYEQYF	TGTGCCAGCAGCCAAGTAGTGCGGGAGCCCCCCTACGAGCAGTACTTC
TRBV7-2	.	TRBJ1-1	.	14	CASSSWDINTEAFF	TGTGCCAGCAGCTCCTGGGACATCAACACTGAAGCTTTCTTT
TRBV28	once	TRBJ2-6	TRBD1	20	CASSSITGTGYSSGANVLTF	TGTGCCAGCAGTTCAATAACCGGGACAGGGTATTCCTCTGGGGCCAACGTCCTGACTTTC
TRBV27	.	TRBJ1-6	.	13	CAKIGRFYSPLHF	TGTGCCAAGATCGGCAGGTTTTATTCACCCCTCCACTTT
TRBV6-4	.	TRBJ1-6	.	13	CASSLRQFSPLHF	TGTGCCAGCAGCTTACGACAGTTTTCACCCCTCCACTTT
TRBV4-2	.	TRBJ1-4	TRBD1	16	CASSRTGFATNEKLFF	TGTGCCAGCAGTAGGACAGGATTTGCAACTAATGAAAAACTGTTTTTT
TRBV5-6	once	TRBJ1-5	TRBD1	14	CASSLRGQNQPQHF	TGTGCCAGCAGCTTGAGGGGACAGAATCAGCCCCAGCATTTT
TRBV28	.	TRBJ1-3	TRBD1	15	CASRTPGQGGNTIYF	TGTGCCAGCAGGACCCCGGGACAGGGTGGAAACACCATATATTTT
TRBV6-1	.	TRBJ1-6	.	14	CASSSRDYGSPLHF	TGTGCCAGCAGTTCGCGGGACTACGGCTCACCCCTCCACTTT
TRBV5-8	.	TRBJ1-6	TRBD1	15	CASSWVGTENSPLHF	TGTGCCAGCAGCTGGGTGGGGACAGAAAATTCACCCCTCCACTTT
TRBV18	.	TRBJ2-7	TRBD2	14	CASSLGLATYEQYF	TGTGCCAGCTCACTCGGACTAGCGACCTACGAGCAGTACTTC
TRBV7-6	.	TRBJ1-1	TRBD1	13	CASSRDRNTEAFF	TGTGCCAGCAGCCGGGACAGGAACACTGAAGCTTTCTTT
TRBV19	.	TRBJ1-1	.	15	CASSIETLGRTEAFF	TGTGCCAGTAGTATTGAGACCCTAGGGAGAACTGAAGCTTTCTTT
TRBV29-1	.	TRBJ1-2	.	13	CSVDNLGRYGYTF	TGCAGCGTTGATAATTTGGGGCGCTATGGCTACACCTTC
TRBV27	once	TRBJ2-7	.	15	CASSLIRQRPYEQYF	TGTGCCAGCAGTTTAATTCGGCAGCGCCCCTACGAGCAGTACTTC
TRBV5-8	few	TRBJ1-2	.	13	CASSQNVNYGYTF	TGTGCCAGCAGCCAGAATGTTAACTATGGCTACACCTTC
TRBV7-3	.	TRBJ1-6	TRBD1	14	CASSPGQPNSPLHF	TGTGCCAGCAGCCCGGGACAGCCGAATTCACCCCTCCACTTT
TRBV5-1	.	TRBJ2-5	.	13	CASSWDTPETQYF	TGCGCCAGCAGCTGGGACACCCCCGAGACCCAGTACTTC
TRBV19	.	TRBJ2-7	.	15	CASSTETGLWGEQYF	TGTGCCAGTAGTACCGAAACAGGGTTATGGGGCGAGCAGTACTTC
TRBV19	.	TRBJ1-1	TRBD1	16	CASSSPTGYLNTEAFF	TGTGCCAGTAGTAGCCCGACAGGGTACTTGAACACTGAAGCTTTCTTT
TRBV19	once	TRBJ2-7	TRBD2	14	CASSITSGSYEQYF	TGTGCCAGTAGTATAACTAGCGGGAGTTACGAGCAGTACTTC
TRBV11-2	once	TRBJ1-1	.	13	CASSPRSNTEAFF	TGTGCCAGCAGCCCTAGGTCCAACACTGAAGCTTTCTTT
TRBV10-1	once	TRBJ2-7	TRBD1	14	CASRGTGLNYEQYF	TGCGCCAGCAGGGGGACAGGGCTCAACTACGAGCAGTACTTC
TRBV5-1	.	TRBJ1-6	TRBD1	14	CASSFRQGGSPLHF	TGCGCCAGCAGCTTTCGACAGGGCGGTTCACCCCTCCACTTT
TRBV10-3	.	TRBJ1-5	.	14	CAIRPSAGGQPQHF	TGTGCCATCAGGCCCAGCGCGGGGGGTCAGCCCCAGCATTTT
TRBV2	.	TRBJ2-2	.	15	CASRGHLANTGELFF	TGTGCCAGCAGGGGACACCTGGCGAACACCGGGGAGCTGTTTTTT
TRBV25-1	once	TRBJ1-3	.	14	CASAPGGAGNTIYF	TGTGCCAGCGCACCCGGGGGGGCTGGAAACACCATATATTTT
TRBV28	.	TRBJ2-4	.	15	CASSSGQLAKNIQYF	TGTGCCAGCAGTTCCGGACAGCTAGCCAAAAACATTCAGTACTTC
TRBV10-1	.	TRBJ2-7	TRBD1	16	CASSDSLQGDSYEQYF	TGCGCCAGCAGCGACTCCCTACAGGGGGATTCCTACGAGCAGTACTTC
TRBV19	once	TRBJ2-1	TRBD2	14	CASRTSGQYNEQFF	TGTGCCAGTCGGACTAGCGGTCAATACAATGAGCAGTTCTTC
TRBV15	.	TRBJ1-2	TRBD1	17	CATSRDLGRTGNKGYTF	TGTGCCACCAGCAGAGATCTAGGTCGGACAGGGAATAAAGGCTACACCTTC
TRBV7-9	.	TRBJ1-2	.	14	CASSFKAEGYGYTF	TGTGCCAGCAGCTTCAAGGCGGAGGGCTATGGCTACACCTTC
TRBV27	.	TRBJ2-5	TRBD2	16	CASSLGWTSGSETQYF	TGTGCCAGCAGTTTGGGTTGGACTAGCGGGAGTGAGACCCAGTACTTC
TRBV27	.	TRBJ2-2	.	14	CASRYLPRDGELFF	TGTGCCAGCAGATACCTCCCCCGGGATGGGGAGCTGTTTTTT
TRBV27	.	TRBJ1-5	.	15	CASSFVGGGNQPQHF	TGTGCCAGCAGTTTTGTGGGGGGGGGAAATCAGCCCCAGCATTTT
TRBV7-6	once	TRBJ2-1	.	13	CASSSGSYNEQFF	TGTGCCAGCAGCTCAGGCTCCTACAATGAGCAGTTCTTC
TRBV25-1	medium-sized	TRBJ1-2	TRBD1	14	CASSDRDRDYGYTF	TGTGCCAGCAGTGACCGGGACAGGGACTATGGCTACACCTTC
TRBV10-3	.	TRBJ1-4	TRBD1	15	CAISEGTGLSEKLFF	TGTGCCATCAGTGAAGGGACAGGGCTGAGTGAAAAACTGTTTTTT
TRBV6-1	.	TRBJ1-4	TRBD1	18	CASSEQPSGQGADEKLFF	TGTGCCAGCAGTGAGCAACCCTCGGGACAGGGGGCGGATGAAAAACTGTTTTTT
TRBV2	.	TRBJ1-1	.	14	CASGVDSMNTEAFF	TGTGCCAGCGGTGTAGACAGCATGAACACTGAAGCTTTCTTT
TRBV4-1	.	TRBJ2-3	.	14	CASSPLGASDTQYF	TGCGCCAGCAGCCCTCTGGGGGCGTCAGATACGCAGTATTTT